A selection of T cell receptor beta chains follows, all from one sample in a study of shared clonotypes between healthy human individuals. Here immunoSEQ multiplex PCR was the method, and the copy in TCRdb shows in-frame clones only, minus some. This sample has approximately 2.5 million clones, with 93% found just once. Sample: naive CD4+ T cells from PBMCs. These TCRs come from a man between 18 and 29 years old in good health. Some clones in this sample may be carry-over from other donors' samples. Each CDR3 is given with its conserved first and last residue. D genes are given only for firm matches. The size field is filled for only some rows; it gives once, few, many or a size class.

v_gene,abundance,j_gene,d_gene,len,CDR3aa,CDR3nt
TRBV7-3,.,TRBJ2-5,.,13,CASSVGSQETQYF,TGTGCCAGCAGCGTCGGAAGCCAAGAGACCCAGTACTTC
TRBV18,.,TRBJ1-4,.,16,CASSPIGGFGGEKLFF,TGTGCCAGCTCACCAATAGGAGGGTTTGGTGGTGAAAAACTGTTTTTT
TRBV6-6,.,TRBJ2-5,.,14,CASSYIRGLDTQYF,TGTGCCAGCAGTTACATAAGGGGCTTAGATACCCAGTACTTC
TRBV2,.,TRBJ2-7,TRBD1,14,CASSRDRGSNEQYF,TGTGCCAGCAGCCGGGACAGGGGTTCCAACGAGCAGTACTTC
TRBV5-1,.,TRBJ2-3,.,14,CASRVGVTGDTQYF,TGCGCCAGCAGGGTCGGAGTTACGGGAGATACGCAGTATTTT
TRBV18,.,TRBJ2-6,.,16,CASSPNLGSGANVLTF,TGTGCCAGCTCACCCAACTTGGGGAGCGGGGCCAACGTCCTGACTTTC
TRBV11-1,.,TRBJ2-2,.,16,CASSLATAPQAGELFF,TGTGCCAGCAGCTTAGCGACGGCCCCGCAGGCCGGGGAGCTGTTTTTT
TRBV6-5,.,TRBJ2-5,.,14,CASSYSVTVGTQYF,TGTGCCAGCAGTTACTCGGTGACAGTCGGGACCCAGTACTTC
TRBV2,once,TRBJ2-1,TRBD1,15,CASTRRDRGGNEQFF,TGTGCCAGCACGAGAAGGGACAGGGGGGGCAATGAGCAGTTCTTC
TRBV5-1,once,TRBJ2-7,.,12,CASTGGTYEQYF,TGCGCCAGCACCGGAGGGACCTACGAGCAGTACTTC
TRBV10-3,.,TRBJ2-1,.,17,CAISESDGTVGYNEQFF,TGTGCCATCAGTGAGTCGGATGGCACAGTAGGATACAATGAGCAGTTCTTC
TRBV9,.,TRBJ2-7,.,14,CASSVSAVTYEQYF,TGTGCCAGCAGCGTATCTGCAGTGACCTACGAGCAGTACTTC
TRBV19,once,TRBJ1-3,.,15,CATQRGVSSGNTIYF,TGTGCCACCCAGCGGGGCGTCTCCTCTGGAAACACCATATATTTT
TRBV28,.,TRBJ1-2,.,15,CASSFGTGVNYGYTF,TGTGCCAGCAGTTTTGGGACGGGCGTTAACTATGGCTACACCTTC
TRBV10-3,.,TRBJ2-1,TRBD2,18,CAKNRTSGRLPYLNEQFF,TGTGCCAAAAACCGGACTAGCGGGAGACTTCCCTATCTCAATGAGCAGTTCTTC
TRBV28,.,TRBJ1-5,TRBD1,16,CASRRGGSYSNQPQHF,TGTGCCAGCCGCCGAGGGGGCAGCTATAGCAATCAGCCCCAGCATTTT
TRBV13,.,TRBJ2-2,TRBD1,14,CASSWGQGAGELFF,TGTGCCAGCAGCTGGGGACAGGGGGCCGGGGAGCTGTTTTTT
TRBV6-1,.,TRBJ2-1,.,15,CASSEKVPSLGKQFF,TGTGCCAGCAGTGAAAAGGTCCCTAGCTTAGGCAAGCAGTTCTTC
TRBV19,.,TRBJ1-3,.,13,CASSNNMGNTIYF,TGTGCCAGTAGTAACAACATGGGAAACACCATATATTTT
TRBV28,.,TRBJ1-5,.,14,CASSAGRKNQPQHF,TGTGCCAGCAGTGCGGGACGGAAAAATCAGCCCCAGCATTTT
TRBV30,.,TRBJ2-1,TRBD2,16,CAWSVQGSGGTSEQFF,TGTGCCTGGAGTGTACAAGGGTCCGGGGGGACGAGTGAGCAGTTCTTC
TRBV29-1,.,TRBJ2-7,.,12,CSVEYRPGEQYF,TGCAGCGTTGAATACAGGCCCGGGGAGCAGTACTTC
TRBV30,.,TRBJ2-5,.,11,CAWSAGETQYF,TGTGCCTGGTCAGCGGGAGAGACCCAGTACTTC
TRBV9,.,TRBJ1-2,TRBD1,15,CASSERTGSNYGYTF,TGTGCCAGCAGCGAAAGGACAGGCAGTAACTATGGCTACACCTTC
TRBV4-1,.,TRBJ2-1,.,16,CASSQDLVSGNNEQFF,TGCGCCAGCAGCCAAGATTTGGTCTCCGGGAACAATGAGCAGTTCTTC
TRBV5-1,.,TRBJ2-7,TRBD2,14,CASSPGLAGFEQYF,TGCGCCAGCAGCCCGGGACTAGCGGGATTCGAGCAGTACTTC
TRBV9,.,TRBJ2-3,TRBD2,14,CASNERGDTDTQYF,TGTGCCAGCAATGAGCGGGGCGACACAGATACGCAGTATTTT
TRBV4-1,once,TRBJ1-1,.,16,CASSPWGRESNTEAFF,TGCGCCAGCAGCCCGTGGGGACGCGAATCGAACACTGAAGCTTTCTTT
TRBV2,once,TRBJ2-4,TRBD1,15,CASSDRRQGGDIQYF,TGTGCCAGCAGTGACCGCCGACAGGGGGGAGACATTCAGTACTTC
TRBV2,once,TRBJ1-3,TRBD1,15,CASSTTGVARNTIYF,TGTGCCAGCAGTACCACAGGGGTTGCTCGAAACACCATATATTTT
TRBV6-5,.,TRBJ2-3,.,14,CASSYYGSSDTQYF,TGTGCCAGCAGTTACTACGGGAGCTCAGATACGCAGTATTTT
TRBV5-1,.,TRBJ2-5,.,14,CASSYGLDQETQYF,TGCGCCAGCAGCTATGGCCTGGACCAAGAGACCCAGTACTTC
TRBV6-1,.,TRBJ1-4,TRBD1,13,CAIREGADEKLFF,TGTGCTATTAGGGAGGGGGCTGATGAAAAACTGTTTTTT
TRBV7-9,.,TRBJ1-5,TRBD1,17,CASSLYHPGQGIQPQHF,TGTGCCAGCAGCTTATACCACCCGGGACAGGGGATTCAGCCCCAGCATTTT
TRBV7-9,.,TRBJ2-1,.,14,CASTTWGTYDEQFF,TGTGCCAGCACTACGTGGGGGACTTACGATGAGCAGTTCTTC
TRBV11-2,.,TRBJ1-6,.,14,CASSLQGDNSPLHF,TGTGCCAGCAGCTTACAGGGAGATAATTCACCCCTCCACTTT
TRBV7-9,.,TRBJ1-3,.,14,CASSPASSGNTIYF,TGTGCCAGCAGCCCGGCGAGCTCTGGAAACACCATATATTTT
TRBV18,.,TRBJ2-3,.,14,CASSPHLSTDTQYF,TGTGCCAGCTCACCCCATCTTAGCACAGATACGCAGTATTTT
TRBV27,.,TRBJ1-5,.,14,CASSQKNSNQPQHF,TGTGCCAGCAGCCAAAAAAATAGCAATCAGCCCCAGCATTTT
TRBV5-3,once,TRBJ2-3,TRBD2,16,CARSLASREDPDTQYF,TGTGCCAGAAGCTTGGCTTCGCGGGAGGACCCAGATACGCAGTATTTT